Listed below are T cell receptor beta chains from one sample, sequenced in a study of blood T cell repertoires in COVID-19. Generated by immunoSEQ multiplex PCR, the TCRdb table keeps only in-frame clones and is missing some. The sample records about 400,000 clones, about nine tenths being singletons. Sequencing was done on a sample of PBMCs or T cells enriched from blood (not recorded which). These receptors were collected from a woman in her 30s who had recovered from COVID-19. Each CDR3 is given with its conserved first and last residue. A D gene is named only where the DNA matches it firmly. Only part of the rows carry a size: once, few, many, or a class if the clone is expanded.

TRBV2	-	12	TRBJ1-2	-	TGTGCCAGCATGGCGGGGGAAGATGGCTACACCTTC	CASMAGEDGYTF
TRBV7-3	-	17	TRBJ2-1	TRBD1	TGTGCCAGCAGCCTAGGGACAGGGGGCATCGTGGTGAATGAGCAGTTCTTC	CASSLGTGGIVVNEQFF
TRBV5-1	-	14	TRBJ2-7	-	TGCGCCAGCAGCTTGGGGACAACGACCTACGAGCAGTACTTC	CASSLGTTTYEQYF
TRBV27	-	15	TRBJ1-4	TRBD1	TGTGCCAGCAGTTCTCCCGGGACAGGGGTTGAAAAACTGTTTTTT	CASSSPGTGVEKLFF
TRBV4-1	-	14	TRBJ1-2	-	TGCGCCAGCAGCCAAGACGAGGGAACCTATGGCTACACCTTC	CASSQDEGTYGYTF
TRBV7-8	few	15	TRBJ1-2	-	TGTGCCAGCAGCTCACAGGGCGCTTTTGGCTATGGCTACACCTTC	CASSSQGAFGYGYTF
TRBV27	-	16	TRBJ1-2	TRBD1	TGTGCCAGCAGTTTAACTGCCTTGGGACAGATATATGGCTACACCTTC	CASSLTALGQIYGYTF
TRBV4-1	-	15	TRBJ2-5	-	TGCGCCAGCAGCCTTGTGGGGCGGATCCAAGAGACCCAGTACTTC	CASSLVGRIQETQYF
TRBV9	-	18	TRBJ2-1	TRBD2	TGTGCCAGCAGCCCCCGACTAGCGGGAGCCTCCGGCTACAATGAGCAGTTCTTC	CASSPRLAGASGYNEQFF
TRBV15	-	12	TRBJ1-1	-	TGTGCCACCAGCAGAGACAGGGGTCGGGCTTTCTTT	CATSRDRGRAFF
TRBV20-1	-	15	TRBJ1-4	-	TGCAGTGCTAGTGGAGATATGGCAACTAATGAAAAACTGTTTTTT	CSASGDMATNEKLFF
TRBV30	-	12	TRBJ1-6	-	TGTGCCTGGGGAACAGGGCAGGGACCCCTCCACTTT	CAWGTGQGPLHF